This T cell receptor beta chain is drawn from a study of OX40 agonist ivuxolimab in advanced cancers. This clone was seen a few times. V gave up 5 bases and J gave up 14 bases, with 26 bases separating them. Per germline, CDR1 SGHRS and CDR2 YFSETQ. This CDR3 is 15 amino acids long. Method: immunoSEQ multiplex PCR; TCRdb's copy keeps in-frame clones and lacks some. The repertoire consists of tens of thousands of clones, with about 85% occurring once and the leading ten covering approximately 4.5%. The chain recombines TRBV5-1 with TRBJ2-1; D possibly uses TRBD1 or TRBD2 (6 bases each). Source: CD4+ or CD8+ T cells sorted from blood, taken in a trial of the OX40 agonist ivuxolimab. This TCR derives from an adult with an advanced solid tumor such as melanoma, head and neck, liver or kidney cancer. In nucleotides, the CDR3 is TGCGCCAGCAGTCTCACTACGACAGGCCGGGAGAGGGAGTTCTTC. This translates into CASSLTTTGREREFF.